This entry features one T cell receptor beta chain sequence. Its antigen specificity is not known. There are no base qualities to consult, and no much larger clone falls within one base. The immunoSEQ Assay, a bias-controlled multiplex PCR, was used to amplify TCRbeta CDR3 regions from genomic DNA. The original methods were these. Within the assay, amplification of reference gene primers was used to estimate how many nucleated cells each sample contained. Sequence reads were collapsed and filtered to measure the absolute abundance of every unique TCRbeta CDR3 rearrangement. For each sample, productive Simpson clonality was calculated by taking the square root of Simpson's diversity index across productive rearrangements. In TCRdb, the immuneACCESS table is reduced to in-frame sequences with V and J assigned. These tables do not hold every clone; where another copy was compared, an unresolved V gene accounts for under half, and the others remain unexplained. Clonal size and the V and J genes are those of that table, whereas D and trimming came from the DNA. This sample has roughly 320,000 clones in its table, and about 90% of those were observed once. 6% to 8% of the sample rests with the top ten.

This sample is drawn from a study of blood T cell repertoires in COVID-19 (TCRdb year 2020). As for the study more broadly: Samples from collaborators originated in the United States, Italy and Spain and spanned both the acute and convalescent phases of COVID-19. The material from the prospective study consisted of cDNA or gDNA derived from T cells, B-cell-depleted T cells, or PBMCs. The dataset comprised deeply sampled blood TCRbeta repertoires from subjects exposed to, actively infected with, or recovered from COVID-19. The repertoires were released in a freely available public database meant as a resource for research on the immune response to SARS-CoV-2. The samples were drawn from the first 160 participants of the ongoing ImmuneRACE study and from 1,254 subjects provided by 6 global collaborators. A de-identified subject ID, COVID-19 status, age in years and sex were almost always included in the sample metadata. Where available, HLA class I and class II types were taken from metadata supplied by the sample provider and were not determined by assay-based typing.

What the authors observed across the whole study: How much clinical and demographic metadata was included differed by source and by participant, and the metadata was provided uncurated.

CDR1 and CDR2 were assigned from the germline V gene as SNHLY and FYNNEI. V and J are truncated by 0 bases and 6 bases respectively, leaving an intervening sequence of 5 bases. From its cysteine to its phenylalanine, the CDR3 spans 13 amino acids. The DNA shown is the 39-base CDR3, in frame from base 1. One collaborating source in Seattle enrolled patients while the patients were actively infected and followed the patients over time throughout the course of disease. Each collaborating institution followed its own protocols to collect whole blood in K2EDTA tubes. For TCRbeta analysis, collaborators shipped samples in one of three forms: frozen whole blood, isolated PBMCs, or DNA extracted from either of those sample types.

This TCR was sampled from a woman aged 45-65 years with COVID-19, enrolled during active disease. In this chain, TRBV2 is recombined with TRBJ2-2, with an unclear D gene assignment. The specimen was peripheral blood. CDR3 protein: CASSEARAGELFF. The nucleotide sequence reads as follows: TGTGCCAGCAGTGAAGCGCGTGCCGGGGAGCTGTTTTTT.